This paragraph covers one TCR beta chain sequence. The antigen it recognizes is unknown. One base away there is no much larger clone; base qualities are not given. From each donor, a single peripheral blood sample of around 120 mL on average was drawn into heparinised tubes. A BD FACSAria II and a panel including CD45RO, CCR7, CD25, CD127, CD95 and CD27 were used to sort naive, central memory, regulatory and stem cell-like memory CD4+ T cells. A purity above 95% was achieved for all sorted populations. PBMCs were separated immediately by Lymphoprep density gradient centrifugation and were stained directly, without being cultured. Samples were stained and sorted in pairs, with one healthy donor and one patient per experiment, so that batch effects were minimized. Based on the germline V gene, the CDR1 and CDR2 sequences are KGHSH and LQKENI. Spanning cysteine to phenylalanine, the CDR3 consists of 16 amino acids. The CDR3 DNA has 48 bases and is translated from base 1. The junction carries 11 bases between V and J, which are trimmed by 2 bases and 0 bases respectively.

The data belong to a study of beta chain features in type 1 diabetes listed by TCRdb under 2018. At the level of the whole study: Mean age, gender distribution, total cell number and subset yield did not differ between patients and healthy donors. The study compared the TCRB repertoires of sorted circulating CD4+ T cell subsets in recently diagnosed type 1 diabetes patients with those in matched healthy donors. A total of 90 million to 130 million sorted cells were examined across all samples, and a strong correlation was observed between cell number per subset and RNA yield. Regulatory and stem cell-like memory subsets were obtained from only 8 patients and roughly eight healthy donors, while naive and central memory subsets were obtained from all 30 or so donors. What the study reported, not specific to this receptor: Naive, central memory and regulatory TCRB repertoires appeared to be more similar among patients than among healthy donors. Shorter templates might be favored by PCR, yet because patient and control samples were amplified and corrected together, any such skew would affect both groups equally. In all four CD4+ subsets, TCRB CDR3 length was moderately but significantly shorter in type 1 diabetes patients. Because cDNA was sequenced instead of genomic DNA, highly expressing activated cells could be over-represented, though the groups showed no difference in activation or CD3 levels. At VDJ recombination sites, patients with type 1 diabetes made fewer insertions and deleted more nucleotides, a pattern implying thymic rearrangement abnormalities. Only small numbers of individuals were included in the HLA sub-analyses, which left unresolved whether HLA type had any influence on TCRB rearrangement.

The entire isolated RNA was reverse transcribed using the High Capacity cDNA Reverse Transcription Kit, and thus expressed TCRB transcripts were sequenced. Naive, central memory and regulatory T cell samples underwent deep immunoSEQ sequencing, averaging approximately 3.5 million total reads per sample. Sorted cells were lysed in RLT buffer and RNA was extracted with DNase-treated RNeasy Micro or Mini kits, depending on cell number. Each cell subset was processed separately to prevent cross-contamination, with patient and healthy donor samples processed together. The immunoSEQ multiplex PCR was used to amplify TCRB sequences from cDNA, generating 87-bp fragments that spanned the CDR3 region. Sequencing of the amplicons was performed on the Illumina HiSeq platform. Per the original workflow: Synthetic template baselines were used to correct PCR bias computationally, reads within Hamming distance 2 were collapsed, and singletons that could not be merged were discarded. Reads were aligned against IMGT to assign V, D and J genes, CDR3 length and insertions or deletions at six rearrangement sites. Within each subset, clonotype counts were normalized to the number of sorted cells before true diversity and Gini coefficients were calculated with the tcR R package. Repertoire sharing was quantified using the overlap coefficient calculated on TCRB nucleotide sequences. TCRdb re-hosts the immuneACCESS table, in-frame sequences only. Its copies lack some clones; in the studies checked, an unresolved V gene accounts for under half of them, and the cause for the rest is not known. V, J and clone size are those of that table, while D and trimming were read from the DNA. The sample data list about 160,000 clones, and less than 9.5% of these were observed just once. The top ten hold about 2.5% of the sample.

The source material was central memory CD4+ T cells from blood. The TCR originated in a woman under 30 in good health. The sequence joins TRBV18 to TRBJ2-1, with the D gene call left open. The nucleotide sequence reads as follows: TGTGCCAGCTCACCAGGTTCCTCTACCTCCTACAATGAGCAGTTCTTC. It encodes CASSPGSSTSYNEQFF.